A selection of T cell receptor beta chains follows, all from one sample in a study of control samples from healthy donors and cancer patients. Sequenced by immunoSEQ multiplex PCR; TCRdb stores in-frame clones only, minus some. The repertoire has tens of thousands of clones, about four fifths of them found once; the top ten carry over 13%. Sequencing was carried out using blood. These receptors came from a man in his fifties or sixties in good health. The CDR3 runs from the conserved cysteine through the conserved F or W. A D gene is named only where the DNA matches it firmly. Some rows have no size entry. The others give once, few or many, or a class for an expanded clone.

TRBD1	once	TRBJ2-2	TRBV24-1	CATSDGTGVRPTTGELFF	TGTGCCACCAGTGACGGGACAGGGGTACGGCCGACCACCGGGGAGCTGTTTTTT
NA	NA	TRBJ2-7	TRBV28	CASSIEQGYKTYEQYF	TGTGCCAGCAGTATTGAACAGGGATACAAAACCTACGAGCAGTACTTC
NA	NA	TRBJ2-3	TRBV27	CASRSYDTQYF	TGTGCCAGCAGAAGTTACGATACGCAGTATTTT
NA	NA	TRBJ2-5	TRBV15	CATSSDLRGTQYF	TGTGCCACCAGCAGCGACCTGCGCGGGACCCAGTACTTC
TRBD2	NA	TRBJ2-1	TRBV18	CASSPRLAGGFAAEQFF	TGTGCCAGCTCACCACGTCTAGCGGGAGGTTTCGCGGCTGAGCAGTTCTTC
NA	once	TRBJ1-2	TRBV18	CASSLTWTINYGYTF	TGTGCCAGCTCCCTCACGTGGACAATCAACTATGGCTACACCTTC
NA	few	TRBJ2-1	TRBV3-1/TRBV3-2	CASSPGAYYNEQFF	TGTGCCAGCAGCCCAGGGGCCTACTACAATGAGCAGTTCTTC
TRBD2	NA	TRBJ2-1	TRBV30	CAWSVGLAGGASYNEQFF	TGTGCCTGGAGTGTAGGACTAGCGGGAGGCGCCTCCTACAATGAGCAGTTCTTC
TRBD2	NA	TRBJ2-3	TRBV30	CASIPGLAGVDTQYF	TGTGCCTCTATCCCGGGACTAGCGGGAGTAGATACGCAGTATTTT
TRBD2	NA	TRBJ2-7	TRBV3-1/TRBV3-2	CASSRNGLGYEQYF	TGTGCCAGCAGCCGTAATGGACTAGGCTACGAGCAGTACTTC
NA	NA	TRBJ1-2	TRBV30	CAWRREGARGNYGYTF	TGTGCCTGGAGACGTGAAGGGGCCAGGGGAAACTATGGCTACACCTTC
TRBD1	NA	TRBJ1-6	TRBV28	CASSSGGSYNSPLHF	TGTGCCAGCAGTTCAGGGGGCTCCTATAATTCACCCCTCCACTTT
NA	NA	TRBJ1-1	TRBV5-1	CASSIGRIMNTEAFF	TGCGCCAGCAGCATCGGACGGATCATGAACACTGAAGCTTTCTTT
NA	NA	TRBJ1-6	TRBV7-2	CASSLDGYNSPLHF	TGTGCCAGCAGTTTGGACGGATATAATTCACCCCTCCACTTT
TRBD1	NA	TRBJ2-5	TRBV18	CASSPLWDSQETQYF	TGTGCCAGCTCACCACTATGGGACAGCCAAGAGACCCAGTACTTC
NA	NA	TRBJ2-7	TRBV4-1	CASSQDPRLLSYEQYF	TGCGCCAGCAGCCAAGATCCGAGACTTCTCTCTTACGAGCAGTACTTC
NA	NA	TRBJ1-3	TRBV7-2	CASSSGTFSGNTIYF	TGTGCCAGCAGCTCCGGGACATTCTCTGGAAACACCATATATTTT
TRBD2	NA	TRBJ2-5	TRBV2	CASSEKGTRVETQYF	TGTGCCAGCAGTGAAAAGGGGACTAGGGTGGAGACCCAGTACTTC
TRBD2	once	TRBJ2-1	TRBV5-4	CASSAGLAGANEQFF	TGTGCCAGCAGCGCGGGACTAGCGGGAGCGAATGAGCAGTTCTTC
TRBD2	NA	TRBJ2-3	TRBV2	CASKLDLAVSTDTQYF	TGTGCCAGCAAACTCGATCTAGCGGTGAGCACAGATACGCAGTATTTT
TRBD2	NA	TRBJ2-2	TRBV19	CASGGTSGIGELFF	TGTGCCAGCGGAGGGACTAGCGGGATCGGGGAGCTGTTTTTT
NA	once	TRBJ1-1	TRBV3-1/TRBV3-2	CASRCYYRVNTEAFF	TGTGCCAGCAGGTGCTACTACAGGGTAAACACTGAAGCTTTCTTT
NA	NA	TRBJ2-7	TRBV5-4	CASSRNIGAGYEQYF	TGTGCCAGCAGCCGCAATATCGGGGCGGGTTACGAGCAGTACTTC
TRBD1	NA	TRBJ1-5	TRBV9	CASSAQPTGQGPQHF	TGTGCCAGCAGCGCCCAGCCGACAGGGCAGGGGCCCCAGCATTTT
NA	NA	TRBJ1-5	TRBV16	CASSQTSNQPQHF	TGTGCCAGCAGCCAAACTAGCAATCAGCCCCAGCATTTT
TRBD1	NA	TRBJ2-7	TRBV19	CASSTLPGQGQHEQYF	TGTGCCAGTAGTACTCTCCCGGGACAGGGGCAGCACGAGCAGTACTTC
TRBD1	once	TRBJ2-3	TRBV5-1	CASSPGQVTDTQYF	TGCGCCAGCAGTCCGGGACAGGTCACAGATACGCAGTATTTT
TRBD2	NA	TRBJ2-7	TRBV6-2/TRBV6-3	CASSKIAGVSEQYF	TGTGCCAGCAGTAAGATAGCGGGAGTTTCCGAGCAGTACTTC
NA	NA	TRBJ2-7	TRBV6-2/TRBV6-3	CASSSLSSYEQYF	TGTGCCAGCAGTTCTTTAAGCTCCTACGAGCAGTACTTC
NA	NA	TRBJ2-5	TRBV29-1	CSVGGIHTQETQYF	TGCAGCGTTGGTGGGATACATACTCAAGAGACCCAGTACTTC
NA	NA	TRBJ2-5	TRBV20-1	CSASAGAETQYF	TGCAGTGCTAGTGCAGGGGCAGAGACCCAGTACTTC
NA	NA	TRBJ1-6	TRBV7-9	CASSLGQNNSPLHF	TGTGCCAGCAGCTTAGGACAGAATAATTCACCCCTCCACTTT
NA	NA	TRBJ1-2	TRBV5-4	CASSPELSHGYTF	TGTGCCAGCAGCCCCGAACTCTCTCATGGCTACACCTTC
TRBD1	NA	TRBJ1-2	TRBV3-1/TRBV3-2	CASSLSRTGATSHYGYTF	TGTGCCAGCAGCCTCTCACGGACAGGGGCCACTTCGCACTATGGCTACACCTTC
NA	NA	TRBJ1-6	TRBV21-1	CASSKVSGQGPDIYNSPLHF	TGTGCCAGCAGCAAAGTATCAGGACAGGGTCCGGATATCTATAATTCACCCCTCCACTTT
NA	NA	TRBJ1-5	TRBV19	CASSIGRGAVQPQHF	TGTGCCAGTAGTATAGGGAGGGGGGCGGTTCAGCCCCAGCATTTT
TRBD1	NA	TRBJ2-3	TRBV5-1	CASSVQGARTDTQYF	TGCGCCAGCAGCGTGCAGGGGGCCCGGACAGATACGCAGTATTTT
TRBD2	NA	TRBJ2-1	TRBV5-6	CASSAGGASYNEQFF	TGTGCCAGCAGCGCGGGAGGGGCGTCCTACAATGAGCAGTTCTTC
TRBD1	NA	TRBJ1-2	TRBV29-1	CSVAQGANYGYTF	TGCAGCGTGGCCCAGGGGGCTAACTATGGCTACACCTTC
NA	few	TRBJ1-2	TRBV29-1	CSVFDDGYTF	TGCAGCGTCTTCGACGATGGCTACACCTTC
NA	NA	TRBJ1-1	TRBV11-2	CASSPTGARTEAFF	TGTGCCAGCAGCCCGACGGGGGCGCGGACTGAAGCTTTCTTT
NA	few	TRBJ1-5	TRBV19	CASSKGHLNQPQHF	TGTGCCAGTAGCAAGGGACACCTCAATCAGCCCCAGCATTTT
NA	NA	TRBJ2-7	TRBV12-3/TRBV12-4	CASRRGAPYEQYF	TGTGCCAGCAGGAGGGGTGCCCCATACGAGCAGTACTTC
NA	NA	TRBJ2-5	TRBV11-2	CASSLDRQGGETQYF	TGTGCCAGCAGCTTAGATCGACAGGGAGGGGAGACCCAGTACTTC